The rows below give T cell receptor beta chains drawn from one sample of a study of blood T cells in healthy people across ages. TCRdb ran MiXCR on the 5' RACE reads and lists one entry per CDR3 protein. The table shows around 790,000 distinct CDR3 sequences, with 44% occurring only once. Sequences were obtained from blood. Source of these receptors: a man aged 55 to 69 in good health. Both conserved end residues are part of each CDR3. Each record gives: clone size, V gene, D gene, J gene, CDR3 protein, CDR3 DNA. D genes are given only for firm matches. Where a row states a size, it is once, few, many or the class of an expanded clone; other rows omit it.

size: -; V: TRBV7-2; D: -; J: TRBJ2-3; CDR3: CASSPSGRVDTQYF; DNA: TGTGCCAGCAGCCCAAGCGGCCGCGTGGATACGCAGTATTTT
size: few; V: TRBV27; D: TRBD2; J: TRBJ2-1; CDR3: CASSPPGGGALNEQFF; DNA: TGTGCCAGCAGTCCCCCTGGCGGGGGGGCTCTAAATGAGCAGTTCTTC
size: once; V: TRBV9; D: -; J: TRBJ2-1; CDR3: CASSVTFRVNDEQFF; DNA: TGTGCCAGCAGCGTAACGTTTCGGGTCAACGACGAGCAGTTCTTC
size: -; V: TRBV12-3/TRBV12-4; D: -; J: TRBJ1-5; CDR3: CASSSGRRQPQHF; DNA: TGTGCCAGCAGCTCAGGGCGTCGTCAGCCCCAGCATTTT
size: few; V: TRBV11-1; D: -; J: TRBJ2-5; CDR3: CASSLGTERGETQYF; DNA: TGTGCCAGCAGCTTAGGTACAGAGCGAGGAGAGACCCAGTACTTC
size: -; V: TRBV9; D: -; J: TRBJ1-4; CDR3: CASGSSGYATNEKLFF; DNA: TGTGCCAGCGGCTCTTCTGGATATGCAACTAATGAAAAACTGTTTTTT
size: few; V: TRBV11-2; D: -; J: TRBJ2-7; CDR3: CASSLDPGFYEQYF; DNA: TGTGCCAGCAGCTTAGATCCAGGGTTCTACGAGCAGTACTTC
size: once; V: TRBV5-1; D: TRBD1; J: TRBJ2-1; CDR3: CASSSIGTEQETQFF; DNA: TGCGCCAGCAGCTCTATCGGGACAGAACAAGAGACCCAGTTCTTC
size: few; V: TRBV7-2; D: -; J: TRBJ2-3; CDR3: CASSARQIDTDTQYF; DNA: TGTGCCAGCAGCGCCCGACAGATAGACACAGATACGCAGTATTTT
size: -; V: TRBV2; D: -; J: TRBJ2-5; CDR3: CASQPALETQYF; DNA: TGTGCCAGCCAACCGGCCCTGGAGACCCAGTACTTC
size: many; V: TRBV4-3; D: -; J: TRBJ1-2; CDR3: CASSQDQGRYGYTF; DNA: TGCGCCAGCAGCCAAGATCAGGGACGCTATGGCTACACCTTC
size: -; V: TRBV6-2/TRBV6-3; D: TRBD1; J: TRBJ2-7; CDR3: CASSLTGPTSYEQYF; DNA: TGTGCCAGCAGTTTGACAGGGCCTACCTCCTACGAGCAGTACTTC
size: few; V: TRBV6-5; D: -; J: TRBJ2-7; CDR3: CASSYSMGTLVVEQYF; DNA: TGTGCCAGCAGTTACTCGATGGGAACACTGGTCGTTGAGCAGTACTTC
size: -; V: TRBV20-1; D: -; J: TRBJ2-6; CDR3: CSARKGSSGANVPTF; DNA: TGCAGTGCTAGAAAGGGCTCCTCTGGGGCCAACGTCCCGACTTTC
size: -; V: TRBV2; D: -; J: TRBJ1-2; CDR3: CASSGNRVEIYGYTF; DNA: TGTGCCAGCAGTGGGAACAGGGTAGAGATCTATGGCTACACCTTC
size: -; V: TRBV25-1; D: TRBD1; J: TRBJ1-1; CDR3: CASSGQGKLNTEAFF; DNA: TGTGCCAGCAGTGGACAGGGGAAATTGAACACTGAAGCTTTCTTT
size: -; V: TRBV6-5; D: TRBD1; J: TRBJ2-1; CDR3: CASMGQGLYGQFF; DNA: TGTGCCAGCATGGGACAGGGGCTCTACGGGCAGTTCTTC
size: -; V: TRBV4-1; D: TRBD1; J: TRBJ2-3; CDR3: CASSPQGATDTQYF; DNA: TGCGCCAGCAGCCCACAGGGGGCGACAGATACGCAGTATTTT
size: -; V: TRBV5-4; D: TRBD2; J: TRBJ2-1; CDR3: CASSLSGGPARYNEQFF; DNA: TGTGCCAGCAGCCTAAGCGGGGGGCCTGCCCGTTACAATGAGCAGTTCTTC
size: -; V: TRBV7-2; D: -; J: TRBJ2-7; CDR3: CASSSTPGQSYEQYF; DNA: TGTGCCAGCAGCTCAACACCTGGACAGAGCTACGAGCAGTACTTC
size: once; V: TRBV7-2; D: TRBD2; J: TRBJ2-3; CDR3: CASSPRIGGGAGTDTQYF; DNA: TGTGCCAGCAGCCCCCGGATAGGCGGGGGGGCCGGGACAGATACGCAGTATTTT
size: few; V: TRBV6-5; D: TRBD1; J: TRBJ1-6; CDR3: CASTIDRGGNSPLHF; DNA: TGTGCCAGCACAATCGACAGGGGAGGTAATTCACCCCTCCACTTT
size: few; V: TRBV6-1; D: -; J: TRBJ2-5; CDR3: CASSEALETQYF; DNA: TGTGCCAGCAGTGAAGCGCTAGAGACCCAGTACTTC
size: few; V: TRBV7-9; D: TRBD2; J: TRBJ2-3; CDR3: CASSGTSGSTDTQYF; DNA: TGTGCCAGCAGTGGGACTAGCGGGAGCACAGATACGCAGTATTTT
size: -; V: TRBV11-2; D: -; J: TRBJ1-1; CDR3: CASTTSVNTEAFF; DNA: TGTGCCAGTACTACGTCGGTGAACACTGAAGCTTTCTTT
size: few; V: TRBV28; D: -; J: TRBJ1-2; CDR3: CASQTPAASQGYTF; DNA: TGTGCCAGCCAAACCCCCGCGGCCTCTCAAGGGTACACCTTC
size: -; V: TRBV12-3/TRBV12-4; D: TRBD1; J: TRBJ2-3; CDR3: CASSLQGAADTQYF; DNA: TGTGCCAGCAGTTTGCAGGGGGCCGCAGATACGCAGTATTTT
size: -; V: TRBV6-6; D: -; J: TRBJ2-7; CDR3: CASSGREAYEQYF; DNA: TGTGCCAGCAGTGGCAGAGAGGCCTACGAGCAGTACTTC
size: -; V: TRBV29-1; D: TRBD1; J: TRBJ2-5; CDR3: CSVGRDRGFYNEQYF; DNA: TGCAGCGTTGGGAGGGACAGGGGGTTTTACAATGAGCAGTACTTC
size: -; V: TRBV24-1; D: -; J: TRBJ1-4; CDR3: CATSDSTREKLFF; DNA: TGTGCCACCAGTGATTCCACGCGGGAAAAACTGTTTTTT
size: -; V: TRBV12-3/TRBV12-4; D: -; J: TRBJ2-3; CDR3: CASPDSGTTDTQYF; DNA: TGTGCCAGCCCCGACAGCGGTACCACAGATACGCAGTATTTT
size: -; V: TRBV2; D: TRBD1; J: TRBJ1-6; CDR3: CASSVPTGDSPLHF; DNA: TGTGCCAGCAGTGTCCCGACAGGGGATTCACCCCTCCACTTT
size: few; V: TRBV6-2/TRBV6-3; D: -; J: TRBJ2-1; CDR3: CASSPTSGTGTNSYNEQFF; DNA: TGTGCCAGCAGCCCTACCTCAGGTACCGGGACAAACTCCTACAATGAGCAGTTCTTC
size: few; V: TRBV29-1; D: TRBD2; J: TRBJ2-1; CDR3: CSVDSRTRSGHEQFF; DNA: TGCAGCGTTGATAGTAGGACTAGAAGCGGTCATGAGCAGTTCTTC
size: few; V: TRBV4-3; D: TRBD2; J: TRBJ2-3; CDR3: CASSQAPGGGGGRNTQYF; DNA: TGCGCCAGCAGCCAAGCGCCCGGGGGGGGCGGGGGAAGAAATACGCAGTATTTT
size: -; V: TRBV3-1; D: -; J: TRBJ1-1; CDR3: CASSRFQGTEAFF; DNA: TGTGCCAGCAGCCGGTTCCAAGGGACTGAAGCTTTCTTT
size: few; V: TRBV7-9; D: TRBD2; J: TRBJ2-1; CDR3: CASSSGKRGAGEQFF; DNA: TGTGCCAGCAGCTCAGGAAAGCGGGGGGCAGGAGAGCAGTTCTTC
size: once; V: TRBV29-1; D: -; J: TRBJ1-2; CDR3: CSVEGGGPSDGYTF; DNA: TGCAGCGTTGAAGGTGGGGGGCCCAGCGACGGCTACACCTTC
size: -; V: TRBV7-2; D: TRBD2; J: TRBJ2-3; CDR3: CASSPIAGSTDTQYF; DNA: TGTGCCAGCAGCCCCATAGCGGGGAGCACAGATACGCAGTATTTT
size: many; V: TRBV29-1; D: TRBD2; J: TRBJ2-5; CDR3: CSALLAGQETQYF; DNA: TGCAGCGCTCTACTAGCGGGGCAAGAGACCCAGTACTTC